This T cell receptor beta chain was recorded in a study of T-cell memory formation after mild COVID-19. Study-level results: From day 15 to 85, contracting clones were balanced between CD4 and CD8, whereas later expanders leaned toward CD4+. Clones from the second wave (peaking day 37) had unconfirmed SARS-CoV-2 specificity. Researchers report contracting CD4+ clones mostly in CM and EM, with CD8+ clones in EMRA.

MiXCR, run by TCRdb on the 5' RACE reads, gives a single entry per CDR3 protein. This sample carries 530,000 or so distinct CDR3 sequences, roughly 17% of them seen once, and the ten largest clones take just over 8%. With 2 bases clipped from V and 4 bases from J, the junction kept 3 bases outside the gene matches. This CDR3 has 15 amino acids. The germline gives CDR1 SGHRS, CDR2 YFSETQ. This clonotype was counted only a few times. The antigen remains unidentified. The gene calls are TRBV5-1 and TRBJ2-7, with 13 bases matching TRBD2. The source of this sequence is an adult woman who had mild COVID-19 (a few samples of this study predate the infection). Cell type and time point are not known. Material: PBMCs or a T cell subset sorted from them (not recorded which). The CDR3 region has the DNA TGCGCCAGCAGCTTTACTAGCGGGAGGGCGTACGAGCAGTACTTC. Its translation is CASSFTSGRAYEQYF.